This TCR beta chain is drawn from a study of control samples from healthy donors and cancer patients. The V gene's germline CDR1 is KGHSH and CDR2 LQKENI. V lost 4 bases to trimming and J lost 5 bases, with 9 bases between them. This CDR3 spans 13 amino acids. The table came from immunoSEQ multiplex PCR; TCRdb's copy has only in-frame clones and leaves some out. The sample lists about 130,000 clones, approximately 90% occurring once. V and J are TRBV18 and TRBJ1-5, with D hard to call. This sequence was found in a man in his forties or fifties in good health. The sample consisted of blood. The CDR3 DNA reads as TGTGCCAGCTCACAAATGGTGGATCAGCCCCAGCATTTT. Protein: CASSQMVDQPQHF.